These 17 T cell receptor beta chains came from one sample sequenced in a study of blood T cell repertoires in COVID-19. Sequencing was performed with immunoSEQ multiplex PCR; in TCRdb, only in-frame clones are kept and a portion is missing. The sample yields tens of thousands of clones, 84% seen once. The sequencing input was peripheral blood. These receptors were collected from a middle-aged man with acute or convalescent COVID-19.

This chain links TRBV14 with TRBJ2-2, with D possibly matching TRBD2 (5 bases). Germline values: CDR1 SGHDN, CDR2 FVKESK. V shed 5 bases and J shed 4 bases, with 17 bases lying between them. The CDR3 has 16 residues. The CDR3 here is CASSAGGLRGTGELFF. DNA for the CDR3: TGTGCCAGCAGCGCCGGCGGCCTCCGGGGCACCGGGGAGCTGTTTTTT.

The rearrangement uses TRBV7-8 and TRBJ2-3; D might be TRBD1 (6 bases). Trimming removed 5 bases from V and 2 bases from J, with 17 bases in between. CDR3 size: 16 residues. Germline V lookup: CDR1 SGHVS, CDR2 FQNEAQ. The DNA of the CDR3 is TGTGCCAGCAGCCTTATTAGGGGGACAACCACAGATACGCAGTATTTT. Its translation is CASSLIRGTTTDTQYF.

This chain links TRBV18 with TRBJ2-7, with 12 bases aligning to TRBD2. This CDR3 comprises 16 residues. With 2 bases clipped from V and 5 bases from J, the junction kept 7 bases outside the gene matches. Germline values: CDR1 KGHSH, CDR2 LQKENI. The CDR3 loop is CASSPTAPSGRDEQYF. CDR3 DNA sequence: TGTGCCAGCTCACCAACCGCCCCTAGCGGGAGGGACGAGCAGTACTTC.

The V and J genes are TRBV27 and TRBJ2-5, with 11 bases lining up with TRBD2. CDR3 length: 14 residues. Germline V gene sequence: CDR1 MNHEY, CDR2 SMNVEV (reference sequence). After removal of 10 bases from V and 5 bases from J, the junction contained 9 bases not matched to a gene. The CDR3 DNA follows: TGTGCCACCCGACTAGCGGGATCTGGGGAGACCCAGTACTTC. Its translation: CATRLAGSGETQYF.

For the CDR3, the DNA is TGTGCCAGCAGCCGCGGACTAGCGGTAAGCTACGAGCAGTACTTC. It specifies CASSRGLAVSYEQYF. V is TRBV14 and J is TRBJ2-7; 10 bases fit TRBD2. The CDR3 has 15 residues. J gave up 3 bases and V 4 bases, and 6 bases lay outside the gene matches. CDR1 and CDR2 (germline): SGHDN, FVKESK.

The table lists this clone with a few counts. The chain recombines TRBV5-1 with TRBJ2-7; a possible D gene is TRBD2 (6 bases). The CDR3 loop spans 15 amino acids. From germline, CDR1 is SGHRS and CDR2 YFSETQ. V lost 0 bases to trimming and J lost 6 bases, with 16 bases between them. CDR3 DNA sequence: TGCGCCAGCAGCTTGGTAGATGGGGGGACCGCCGAGCAGTACTTC. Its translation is CASSLVDGGTAEQYF.

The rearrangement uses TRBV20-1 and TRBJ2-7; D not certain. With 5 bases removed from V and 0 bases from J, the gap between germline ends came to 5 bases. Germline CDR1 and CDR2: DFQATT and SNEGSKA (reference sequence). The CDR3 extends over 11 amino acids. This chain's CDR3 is CSAPSSYEQYF. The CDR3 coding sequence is TGCAGTGCTCCGAGCTCCTACGAGCAGTACTTC.

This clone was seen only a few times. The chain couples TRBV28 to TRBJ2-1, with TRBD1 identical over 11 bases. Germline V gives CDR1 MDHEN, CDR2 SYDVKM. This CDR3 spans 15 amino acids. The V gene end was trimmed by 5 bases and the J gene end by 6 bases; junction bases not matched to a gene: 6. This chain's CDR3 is CASSLRDRGFNEQFF. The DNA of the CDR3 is TGTGCCAGCAGTCTCCGGGACAGGGGGTTCAATGAGCAGTTCTTC.

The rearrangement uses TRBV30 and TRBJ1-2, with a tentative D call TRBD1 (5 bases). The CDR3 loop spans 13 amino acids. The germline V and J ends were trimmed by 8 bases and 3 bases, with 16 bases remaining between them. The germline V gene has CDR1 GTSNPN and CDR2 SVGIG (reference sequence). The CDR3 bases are TGTGCCGGGACCTTGGCGGGAGACTATGGCTACACCTTC. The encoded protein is CAGTLAGDYGYTF.

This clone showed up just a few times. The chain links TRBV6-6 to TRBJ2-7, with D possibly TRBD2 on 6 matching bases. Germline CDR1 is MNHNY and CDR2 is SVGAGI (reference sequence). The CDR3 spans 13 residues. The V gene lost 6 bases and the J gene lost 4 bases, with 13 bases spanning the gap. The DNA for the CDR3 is TGTGCCAGCAGCCCCGTCGGAGGGTACGAGCAGTACTTC. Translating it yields CASSPVGGYEQYF.

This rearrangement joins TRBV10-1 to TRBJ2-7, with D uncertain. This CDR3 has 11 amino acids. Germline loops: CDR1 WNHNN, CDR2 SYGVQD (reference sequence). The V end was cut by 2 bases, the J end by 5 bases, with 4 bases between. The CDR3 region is CASSERDEQYF. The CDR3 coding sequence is TGCGCCAGCAGTGAGCGGGACGAGCAGTACTTC.

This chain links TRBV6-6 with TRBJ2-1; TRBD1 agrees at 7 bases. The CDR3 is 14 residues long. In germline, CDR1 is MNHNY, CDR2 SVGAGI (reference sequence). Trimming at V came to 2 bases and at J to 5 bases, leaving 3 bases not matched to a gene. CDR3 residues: CASSYPGQNNEQFF. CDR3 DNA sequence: TGTGCCAGCAGTTACCCGGGACAGAACAATGAGCAGTTCTTC.

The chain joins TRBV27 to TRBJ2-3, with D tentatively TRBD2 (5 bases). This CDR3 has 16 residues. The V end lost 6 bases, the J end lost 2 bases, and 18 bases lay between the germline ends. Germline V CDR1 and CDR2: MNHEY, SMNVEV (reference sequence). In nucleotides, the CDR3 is TGTGCCAGCAGACTTAAGGGTGGGGAGTTCACAGATACGCAGTATTTT. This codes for CASRLKGGEFTDTQYF.

The CDR3 loop reads CASSLEGGWYNEQFF. The DNA for the CDR3 is TGCGCCAGCAGCTTGGAGGGAGGGTGGTACAATGAGCAGTTCTTC. The gene calls are TRBV5-1 and TRBJ2-1, with 7 bases matching TRBD2. CDR3 length equals 15 residues. The germline V gene encodes CDR1 SGHRS and CDR2 YFSETQ. With 0 bases clipped from V and 4 bases from J, the junction kept 4 bases outside the gene matches.

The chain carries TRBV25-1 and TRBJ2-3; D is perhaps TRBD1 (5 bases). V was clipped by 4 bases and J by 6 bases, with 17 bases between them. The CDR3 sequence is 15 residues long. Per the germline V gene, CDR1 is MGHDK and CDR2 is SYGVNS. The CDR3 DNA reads TGTGCCAGCAGTGTAGTTAGGGGCAATACGGATACGCAGTATTTT. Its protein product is CASSVVRGNTDTQYF.

The CDR3 protein is CASSLSGTGWSEQYF. The CDR3 DNA reads TGTGCCAGCAGTTTATCTGGGACAGGGTGGTCCGAGCAGTACTTC. V and J are TRBV27 and TRBJ2-7; 9 nucleotides match TRBD1. The trim removed 0 bases at V and 6 bases at J, leaving 6 bases unmatched. CDR3 size: 15 residues. The germline CDR1 and CDR2 sequences are MNHEY and SMNVEV (reference sequence).

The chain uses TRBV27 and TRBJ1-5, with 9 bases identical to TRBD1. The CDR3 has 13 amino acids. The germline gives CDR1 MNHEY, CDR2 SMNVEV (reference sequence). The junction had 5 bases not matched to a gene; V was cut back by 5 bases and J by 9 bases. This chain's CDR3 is CASSGDRAWPQHF. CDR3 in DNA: TGTGCCAGCAGTGGGGACAGGGCATGGCCCCAGCATTTT.